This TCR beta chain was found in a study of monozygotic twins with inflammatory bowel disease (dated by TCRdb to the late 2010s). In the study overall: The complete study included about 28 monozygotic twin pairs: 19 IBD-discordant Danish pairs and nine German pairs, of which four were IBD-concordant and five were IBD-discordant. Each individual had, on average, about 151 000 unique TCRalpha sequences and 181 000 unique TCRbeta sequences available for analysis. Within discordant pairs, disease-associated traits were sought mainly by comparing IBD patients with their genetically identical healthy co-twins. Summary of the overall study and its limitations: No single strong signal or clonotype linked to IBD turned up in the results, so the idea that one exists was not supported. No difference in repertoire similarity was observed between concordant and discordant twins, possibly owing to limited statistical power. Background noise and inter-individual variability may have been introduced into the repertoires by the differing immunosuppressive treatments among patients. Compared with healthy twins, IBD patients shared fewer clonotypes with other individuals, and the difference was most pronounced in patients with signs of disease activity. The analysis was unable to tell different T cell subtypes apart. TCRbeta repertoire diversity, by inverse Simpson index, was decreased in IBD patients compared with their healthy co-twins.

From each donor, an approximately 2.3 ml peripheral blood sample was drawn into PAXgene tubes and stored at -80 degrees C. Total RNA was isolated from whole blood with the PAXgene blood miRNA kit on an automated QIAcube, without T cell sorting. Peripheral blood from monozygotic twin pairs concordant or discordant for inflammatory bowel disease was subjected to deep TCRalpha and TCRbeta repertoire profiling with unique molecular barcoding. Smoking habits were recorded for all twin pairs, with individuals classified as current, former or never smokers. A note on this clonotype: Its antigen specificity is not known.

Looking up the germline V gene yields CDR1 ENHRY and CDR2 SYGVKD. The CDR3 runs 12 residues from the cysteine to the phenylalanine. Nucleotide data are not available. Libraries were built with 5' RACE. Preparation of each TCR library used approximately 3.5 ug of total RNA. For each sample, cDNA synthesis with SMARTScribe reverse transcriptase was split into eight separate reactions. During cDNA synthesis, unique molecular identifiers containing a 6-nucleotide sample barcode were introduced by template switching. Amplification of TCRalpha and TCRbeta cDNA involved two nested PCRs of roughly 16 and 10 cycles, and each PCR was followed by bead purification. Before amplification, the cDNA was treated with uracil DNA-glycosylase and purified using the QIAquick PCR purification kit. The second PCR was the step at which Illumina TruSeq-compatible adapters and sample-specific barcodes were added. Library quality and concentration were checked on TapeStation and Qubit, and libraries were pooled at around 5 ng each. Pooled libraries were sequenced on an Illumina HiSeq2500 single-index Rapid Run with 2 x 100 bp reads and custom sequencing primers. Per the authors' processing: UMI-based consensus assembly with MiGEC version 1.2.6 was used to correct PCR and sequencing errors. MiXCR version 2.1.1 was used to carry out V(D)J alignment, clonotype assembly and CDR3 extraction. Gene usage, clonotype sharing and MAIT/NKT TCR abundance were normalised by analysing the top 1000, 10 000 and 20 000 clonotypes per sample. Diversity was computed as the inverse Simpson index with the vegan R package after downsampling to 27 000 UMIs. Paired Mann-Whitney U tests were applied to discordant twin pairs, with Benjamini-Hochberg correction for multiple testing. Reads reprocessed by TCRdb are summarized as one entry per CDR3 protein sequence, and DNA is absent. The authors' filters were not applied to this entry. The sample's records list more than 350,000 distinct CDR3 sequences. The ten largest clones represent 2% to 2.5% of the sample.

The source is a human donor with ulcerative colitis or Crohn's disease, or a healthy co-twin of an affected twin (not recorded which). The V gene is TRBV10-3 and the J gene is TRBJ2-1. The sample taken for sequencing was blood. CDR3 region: CAISENGNEQFF.